The next 3 T cell receptor beta chains were all read from a single sample in a study of blood T cell repertoires in COVID-19. The table came from immunoSEQ multiplex PCR; TCRdb's copy has only in-frame clones and leaves some out. This table has 150,000 or so clones, over 65% appearing once. Sequencing was performed on peripheral blood. These receptors were taken from a woman older than 75 with acute or convalescent COVID-19.

The rearrangement joins TRBV7-3 to TRBJ2-2; 11 nucleotides line up with TRBD2. Trimming cost V 1 base and J 6 bases; bases outside gene matches: 4. The CDR3 contains 16 residues. CDR1 and CDR2 (germline): SGHTA, FQGTGA. CDR3 nucleotide sequence: TGTGCCAGCAGCTTAATAGCGGGAGGGTCGTCCGGGGAGCTGTTTTTT. Its protein product is CASSLIAGGSSGELFF. The entire variable domain, with the rest obtained from reference TRBV7-3 and TRBJ2-2, is as follows: GAGVSQTPSNKVTEKGKYVELRCDPISGHTALYWYRQSLGQGPEFLIYFQGTGAADDSGLPNDRFFAVRPEGSVSTLKIQRTERGDSAVYLCASSLIAGGSSGELFFGEGSRLTVL.

This clone turned up a few times. The J gene is TRBJ2-7, the V gene TRBV18, with 7 bases identical to TRBD1. J was trimmed by 2 bases and V by 8 bases; bases with no gene match: 9. This CDR3 has 14 residues. Germline CDR1 and CDR2: KGHSH and LQKENI. CDR3 loop: CASTLRQGAYEQYF. The CDR3 DNA is TGTGCCAGCACCCTCCGGCAGGGGGCCTACGAGCAGTACTTC. The variable domain in full, with the rest retrieved from reference TRBV18 and TRBJ2-7, is NAGVMQNPRHLVRRRGQEARLRCSPMKGHSHVYWYRQLPEEGLKFMVYLQKENIIDESGMPKERFSAEFPKEGPSILRIQQVVRGDSAAYFCASTLRQGAYEQYFGPGTRLTVT.

This rearrangement joins TRBV6-6 to TRBJ2-5; 7 bases fit TRBD2. Germline trimming cut 10 bases from V and 4 bases from J; bases unmatched to any gene: 9. CDR1 MNHNY and CDR2 SVGAGI come from the germline V gene (reference sequence). This CDR3 region has 13 residues. DNA of the CDR3: TGTGCCACTACCCCGGTAGCGGGAGAGACCCAGTACTTC. Its translation: CATTPVAGETQYF.